Listed below are T cell receptor beta chains from one sample, sequenced in a study of identical twins. TCRdb called the 5' RACE reads again in MiXCR, with one record for every CDR3 protein. The sample has around 530,000 distinct CDR3 sequences, nearly 15% seen once. The sample was also linked to a second study, of yellow fever vaccine responses in identical twins.

Sequencing input: CD4+ T cells sorted from blood. The receptors shown here come from a woman between 18 and 30 years old in good health. CDR3s include the opening cysteine and the closing phenylalanine or tryptophan. The order of the fields is V gene, D gene, J gene, clone size, CDR3 DNA, CDR3 protein. The D gene is left open where the match is weak. Clone size is stated in some rows and not others, as once, few, many or a class when expanded.

>TRBV7-8|-|TRBJ1-1|many
TGTGCCAGCAGCCCCGAGGGGGGGAACACTGAAGCTTTCTTT
CASSPEGGNTEAFF
>TRBV12-3/TRBV12-4|TRBD2|TRBJ2-1|many
TGTGCCAGCAGCCCTAGCGGGACCAAAACCAATGAGCAGTTCTTC
CASSPSGTKTNEQFF
>TRBV25-1|TRBD1|TRBJ1-5|-
TGTGCCAGCAGTGGACAGGGTCACAATCAGCCCCAGCATTTT
CASSGQGHNQPQHF
>TRBV12-3/TRBV12-4|-|TRBJ1-4|-
TGTGCCAGCTCAACCCTGGCAGCTTATGCAACTAATGAAAAACTGTTTTTT
CASSTLAAYATNEKLFF
>TRBV10-3|-|TRBJ1-1|-
TGTGCCATCAGTGCTGGGGGGCTCCCCGTTGTCCCTGAAGCTTTCTTT
CAISAGGLPVVPEAFF
>TRBV27|TRBD1|TRBJ2-7|-
TGTGCCAGCAGTTTCGGGCAGGGGGACAACGAGCAGTACTTC
CASSFGQGDNEQYF
>TRBV12-3/TRBV12-4|TRBD1|TRBJ1-6|-
TGTGCCAGCACCAAGGACAGGGGAAATTCACCCCTCCACTTT
CASTKDRGNSPLHF
>TRBV20-1|-|TRBJ1-6|few
TGCAGTGCTGGGGGGGATGGGCCCCTCCACTTT
CSAGGDGPLHF
>TRBV5-1|TRBD2|TRBJ2-1|few
TGCGCCAGCAGCAGGACTAGCGGGGGCTACTACAATGAGCAGTTCTTC
CASSRTSGGYYNEQFF
>TRBV20-1|TRBD2|TRBJ2-7|few
TGCAGTGCTAGAGGGGGACTAGCGGCCTACGAGCAGTACTTC
CSARGGLAAYEQYF
>TRBV25-1|-|TRBJ2-5|-
TGTGCCAGCAGTGAAAAAGGAAGGGGCAAGTCGGAGACCCAGTACTTC
CASSEKGRGKSETQYF
>TRBV5-1|-|TRBJ2-2|-
TGCGCCAGCAGCCCTTTCTTGACAGCGGACGACACCGGGGAGCTGTTTTTT
CASSPFLTADDTGELFF
>TRBV3-1|TRBD1|TRBJ1-2|few
TGTGCCAGCAGCCAAGATACTCCAGGGGGAAAGTATGGCTACACCTTC
CASSQDTPGGKYGYTF
>TRBV12-3/TRBV12-4|-|TRBJ1-1|many
TGTGCCAGCAGCCTAAGACGATCCGGCACTGAAGCTTTCTTT
CASSLRRSGTEAFF
>TRBV2|-|TRBJ2-2|few
TGTGCCAGCAGAGGGGACCTCACCGGGGAGCTGTTTTTT
CASRGDLTGELFF
>TRBV7-2|-|TRBJ2-4|few
TGTGCCAGCAGCTTAGCCCCCGGGATAGTAAACATTCAGTACTTC
CASSLAPGIVNIQYF
>TRBV6-1|-|TRBJ2-3|few
TGTGCCAGCAAGGAAGGACCCACAGATACGCAGTATTTT
CASKEGPTDTQYF
>TRBV7-9|TRBD1|TRBJ1-1|-
TGTGCCAGCAGCTCAAAGACAGGGGATGGCACTGAAGCTTTCTTT
CASSSKTGDGTEAFF
>TRBV6-1|-|TRBJ1-4|few
TGTGCCAGCAGACTAGATCCCGGACAGTATGAAAAACTGTTTTTT
CASRLDPGQYEKLFF
>TRBV20-1|-|TRBJ2-5|few
TGCAGTGCTCCCGTTCTAACACGGGTTGGGACCCAGTACTTC
CSAPVLTRVGTQYF
>TRBV3-1|-|TRBJ2-1|-
TGTGCCAGCCCTTTTGTACGACAGGACCGTAACAATGAGCAGTTCTTC
CASPFVRQDRNNEQFF
>TRBV27|TRBD1|TRBJ2-1|few
TGTGCCAGCAGTTTATCGGGACAGCGCTACAATGAGCAGTTCTTC
CASSLSGQRYNEQFF
>TRBV10-3|-|TRBJ2-1|-
TGTGCCATCAGTGAAGCCGGGCCCAATGAGCAGTTCTTC
CAISEAGPNEQFF
>TRBV7-6|-|TRBJ2-1|-
TGTGCCAGCAGCTTAGCGAAAACAGGGAAAGTCCTTTACAATGAGCAGTTCTTC
CASSLAKTGKVLYNEQFF
>TRBV20-1|-|TRBJ2-2|-
TGCAGTGGTCGGGGGGCAGGCACCGGGGAGCTGTTTTTT
CSGRGAGTGELFF
>TRBV11-3|TRBD1|TRBJ1-5|-
TGTGCCAGCAGCGGGGACAGTGGCGAGCCCCAGCATTTT
CASSGDSGEPQHF
>TRBV5-1|-|TRBJ2-5|few
TGCGCCAGCAGCTTGGAGCATGGAGAGACCCAGTACTTC
CASSLEHGETQYF
>TRBV5-1|-|TRBJ2-1|-
TGCGCCAGCAGCTCCTGGGACTCGCAGGAGCAGTTCTTC
CASSSWDSQEQFF
>TRBV7-9|TRBD1|TRBJ2-2|-
TGTGCCAGCAGCTTATATACCGGGACAGCCCCCGGGGAGCTGTTTTTT
CASSLYTGTAPGELFF
>TRBV10-3|-|TRBJ2-3|-
TGTGCCATCAGCCGTGAACACACAGATACGCAGTATTTT
CAISREHTDTQYF
>TRBV4-2|-|TRBJ2-7|many
TGTGCCAGCAGCCAGGACCCTACGAGCGAGCAGTACTTC
CASSQDPTSEQYF
>TRBV5-1|TRBD2|TRBJ2-3|-
TGCGCCAGCAGCTTACTAGCGGAGGTCACAGATACGCAGTATTTT
CASSLLAEVTDTQYF
>TRBV5-6|-|TRBJ1-5|few
TGTGCCAGCAGCAGGACAGATCAGCCCCAGCATTTT
CASSRTDQPQHF
>TRBV12-3/TRBV12-4|TRBD2|TRBJ2-1|few
TGTGCCAGCAGTTTAGATCTAGCGGGGGATAATGAGCAGTTCTTC
CASSLDLAGDNEQFF
>TRBV29-1|-|TRBJ2-3|-
TGCAGCTCGACGGTCGGCGGAAGCACAGATACGCAGTATTTT
CSSTVGGSTDTQYF
>TRBV4-1|TRBD2|TRBJ2-1|-
TGCGCCAGCAGCCAAGTGGGACTATTAGCGTACAATGAGCAGTTCTTC
CASSQVGLLAYNEQFF
>TRBV19|-|TRBJ2-3|few
TGTGCCAGTAGTACGGGAAGGGAACTAGCAACAGATACGCAGTATTTT
CASSTGRELATDTQYF